This T cell receptor beta chain stems from a study of blood T cell repertoires in COVID-19. The CDR3 consists of 12 residues. V was cut by 6 bases and J by 4 bases, with 9 bases left in between. CDR1 and CDR2 (germline): MNHEY, SMNVEV (reference sequence). Original processing methods: Using reference gene primer amplification, nucleated cell counts were estimated. Assay: immunoSEQ multiplex PCR; the TCRdb copy retains only in-frame clones and omits some. V and J calls and clone size are copied from that table; D and trimming were computed from the DNA. The sample consists of 150,000 to 200,000 clones, around 86% of them appearing once.

Sequenced input: peripheral blood. This sequence joins TRBV27 and TRBJ1-2; D gene uncertain. This clonotype originated in a man between 40 and 49 years old with active or convalescent COVID-19. The CDR3 loop reads CASSPGPYGYTF. CDR3 DNA sequence: TGTGCCAGCAGCCCGGGTCCCTATGGCTACACCTTC.